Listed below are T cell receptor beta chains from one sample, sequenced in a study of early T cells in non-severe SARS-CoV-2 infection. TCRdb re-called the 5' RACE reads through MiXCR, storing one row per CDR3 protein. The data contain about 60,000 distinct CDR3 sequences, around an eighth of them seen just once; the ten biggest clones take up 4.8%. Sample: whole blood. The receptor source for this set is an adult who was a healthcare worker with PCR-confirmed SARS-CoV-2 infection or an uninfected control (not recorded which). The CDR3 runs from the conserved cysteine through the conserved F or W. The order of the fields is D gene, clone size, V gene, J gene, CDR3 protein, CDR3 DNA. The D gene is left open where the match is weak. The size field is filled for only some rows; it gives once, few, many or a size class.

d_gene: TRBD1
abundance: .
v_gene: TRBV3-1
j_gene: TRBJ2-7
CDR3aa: CASSHRDREFEQYF
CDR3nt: TGTGCCAGCAGCCACCGGGACAGGGAATTCGAGCAGTACTTC

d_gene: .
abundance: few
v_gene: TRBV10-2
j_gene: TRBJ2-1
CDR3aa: CASSGGTFHNEQFF
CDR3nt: TGCGCCAGCAGCGGCGGGACTTTCCACAATGAGCAGTTCTTC

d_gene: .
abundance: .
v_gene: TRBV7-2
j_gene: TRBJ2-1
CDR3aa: CASSERLLNEQFF
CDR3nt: TGTGCCAGCAGCGAGAGATTGCTAAATGAGCAGTTCTTC

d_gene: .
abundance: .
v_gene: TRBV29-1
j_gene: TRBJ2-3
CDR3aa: CSVKNSGTDTQYF
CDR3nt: TGCAGCGTCAAAAATAGCGGCACAGATACGCAGTATTTT

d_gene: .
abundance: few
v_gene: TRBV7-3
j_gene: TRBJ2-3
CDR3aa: CASSLSGSQYTDTQYF
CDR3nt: TGTGCCAGCAGCTTGTCGGGTTCTCAGTACACAGATACGCAGTATTTT

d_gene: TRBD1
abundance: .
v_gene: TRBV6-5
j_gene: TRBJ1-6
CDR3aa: CASSPRGRDSPLHF
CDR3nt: TGTGCCAGCAGTCCCAGGGGGCGCGATTCACCCCTCCACTTT

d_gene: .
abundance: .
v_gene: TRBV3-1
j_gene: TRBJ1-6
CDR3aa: CASSQSTGAGPLHF
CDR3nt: TGTGCCAGCAGCCAATCAACGGGGGCTGGACCCCTCCACTTT

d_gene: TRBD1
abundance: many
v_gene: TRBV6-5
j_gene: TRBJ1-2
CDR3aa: CASSYSTGTGAAGGGYTF
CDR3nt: TGTGCCAGCAGTTACTCGACCGGGACAGGGGCCGCCGGCGGCGGCTACACCTTC

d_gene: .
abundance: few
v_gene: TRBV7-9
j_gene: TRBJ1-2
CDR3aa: CASSLMGGDGYTF
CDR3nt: TGTGCCAGCAGCTTAATGGGGGGCGATGGCTACACCTTC

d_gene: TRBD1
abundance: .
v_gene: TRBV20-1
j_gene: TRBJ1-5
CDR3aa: CSASKSGQEHQPQHF
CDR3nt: TGCAGTGCTAGCAAGTCGGGACAGGAACATCAGCCCCAGCATTTT

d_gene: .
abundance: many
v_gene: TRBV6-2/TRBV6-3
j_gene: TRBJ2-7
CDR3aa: CASKTIPFEQYF
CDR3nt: TGTGCCAGCAAGACCATCCCGTTCGAGCAGTACTTC

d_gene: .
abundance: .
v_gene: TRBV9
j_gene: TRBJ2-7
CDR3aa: CASSVEQAGEQYF
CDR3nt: TGTGCCAGCAGCGTAGAGCAGGCTGGGGAGCAGTACTTC

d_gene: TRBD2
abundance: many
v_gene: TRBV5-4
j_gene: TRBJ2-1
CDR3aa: CASSTAGLAGYNEQFF
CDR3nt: TGTGCCAGCAGCACCGCGGGACTAGCGGGCTACAATGAGCAGTTCTTC

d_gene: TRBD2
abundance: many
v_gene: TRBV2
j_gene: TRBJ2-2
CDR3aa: CASRGSGRDTGELFF
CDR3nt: TGTGCCAGCAGGGGAAGCGGGAGGGACACCGGGGAGCTGTTTTTT

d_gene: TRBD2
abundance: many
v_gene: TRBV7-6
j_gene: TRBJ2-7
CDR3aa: CASSLGFGSGNEQYF
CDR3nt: TGTGCCAGCAGCTTAGGGTTCGGGAGCGGGAACGAGCAGTACTTC

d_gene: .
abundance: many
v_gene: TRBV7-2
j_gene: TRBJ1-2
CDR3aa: CASSLLAGRPINYGYTF
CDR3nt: TGTGCCAGCAGCTTATTGGCGGGCCGGCCAATTAACTATGGCTACACCTTC

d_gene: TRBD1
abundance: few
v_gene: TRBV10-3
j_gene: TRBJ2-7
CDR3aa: CAISESMSGQEYF
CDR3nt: TGTGCCATCAGTGAGTCGATGTCAGGACAGGAGTACTTC

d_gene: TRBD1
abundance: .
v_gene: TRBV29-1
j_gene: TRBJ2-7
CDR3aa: CSAEGQTYEQYF
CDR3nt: TGCAGCGCCGAGGGACAGACCTACGAGCAGTACTTC

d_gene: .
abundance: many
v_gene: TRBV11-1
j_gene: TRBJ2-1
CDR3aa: CASSPRRPTGQNEQFF
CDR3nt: TGTGCCAGCAGCCCGAGAAGGCCGACCGGCCAAAATGAGCAGTTCTTC

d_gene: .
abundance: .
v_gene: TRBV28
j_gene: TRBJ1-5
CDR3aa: CASSLGLFQPQHF
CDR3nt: TGTGCCAGCAGTTTGGGCCTCTTTCAGCCCCAGCATTTT